This TCR beta chain was recorded in a study of cytomegalovirus exposure and HLA in healthy donors. Across the study: A preliminary data release comprised around 90 million unique TCRs obtained from HLA-typed donors.

The donors were healthy bone marrow donors. In this sample, this clone turned up a few times. What it recognizes is unknown. The PCR ran on 60 Vbeta and 13 Jbeta primers. Sequencing was performed with immunoSEQ multiplex PCR; in TCRdb, only in-frame clones are kept and a portion is missing. The sample lists about 94,000 clones, around 66% occurring once. Findings and limits, study-wide: Specificity of three CMV-associated chains for CMV antigens was verified in vitro. The study had only CMV serostatus as immune exposure information.

The sequence was obtained from a young man in good health and CMV-seronegative. Sequenced sample: PBMCs.

The CDR3 region has the DNA TGTGCCAGCAGCTTATTAGCGGGACTTAGCAATGAGCAGTTCTTC. Its translation: CASSLLAGLSNEQFF. The chain has TRBV7-3 and TRBJ2-1, with 8 bases matching TRBD2. CDR1 SGHTA and CDR2 FQGTGA come from the germline V gene. V shed 2 bases, J shed 6 bases, and the junction held 6 bases outside the gene matches. The CDR3 is made up of 15 amino acids. Full variable domain (rest looked up from reference TRBV7-3 and TRBJ2-1): GAGVSQTPSNKVTEKGKYVELRCDPISGHTALYWYRQSLGQGPEFLIYFQGTGAADDSGLPNDRFFAVRPEGSVSTLKIQRTERGDSAVYLCASSLLAGLSNEQFFGPGTRLTVL.